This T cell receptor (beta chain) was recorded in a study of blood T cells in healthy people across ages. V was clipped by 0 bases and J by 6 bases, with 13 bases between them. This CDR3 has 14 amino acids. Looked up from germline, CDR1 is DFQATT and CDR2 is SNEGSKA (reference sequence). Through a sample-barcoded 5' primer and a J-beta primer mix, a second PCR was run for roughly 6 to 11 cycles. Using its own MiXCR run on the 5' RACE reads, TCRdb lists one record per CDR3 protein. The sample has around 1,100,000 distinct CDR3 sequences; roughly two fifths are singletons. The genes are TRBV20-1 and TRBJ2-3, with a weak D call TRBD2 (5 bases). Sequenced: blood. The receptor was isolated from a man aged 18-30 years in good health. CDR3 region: CSAREVVARDTQYF. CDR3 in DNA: TGCAGTGCTAGAGAGGTGGTAGCGCGGGATACGCAGTATTTT.